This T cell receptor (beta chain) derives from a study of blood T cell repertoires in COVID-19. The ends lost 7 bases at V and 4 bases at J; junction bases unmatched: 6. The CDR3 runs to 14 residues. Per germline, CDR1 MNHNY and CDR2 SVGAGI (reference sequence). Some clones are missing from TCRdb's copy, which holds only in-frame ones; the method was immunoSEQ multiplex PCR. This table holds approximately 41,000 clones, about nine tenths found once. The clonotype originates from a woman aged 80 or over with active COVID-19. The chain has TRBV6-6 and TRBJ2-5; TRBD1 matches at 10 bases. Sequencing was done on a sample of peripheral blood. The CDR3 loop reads CASKGTGEVETQYF. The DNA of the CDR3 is TGTGCCAGCAAAGGGACAGGGGAGGTAGAGACCCAGTACTTC.